This entry lists 2 T cell receptor beta chains sequenced from one sample in a study of shared clonotypes between healthy human individuals. TCRdb's table, derived via immunoSEQ multiplex PCR, lists solely in-frame clones and lacks some. The sample has around 1,100,000 clones; roughly 77% are singletons. The source material was memory CD4+ T cells from PBMCs. The subset is: CD45RA-negative fraction. These receptor sequences come from a man aged 18 to 29 in good health. Some clones in this sample may be carry-over from other donors' samples.

The V and J genes are TRBV19 and TRBJ2-1; a possible D gene is TRBD2 (6 bases). There are 14 residues in the CDR3. Trimming took off 7 bases at V and 0 bases at J, with 10 bases between the two ends. CDR1 and CDR2 (germline): LNHDA, SQIVND (reference sequence). The CDR3 coding sequence is TGTGCCAGTAATCGGGGGAACTCCTACAATGAGCAGTTCTTC. It translates to CASNRGNSYNEQFF.

Here the CDR3 DNA reads TGTGCCAGCAGTTTCGAACAGGGATTGACAGATACGCAGTATTTT. Translating it yields CASSFEQGLTDTQYF. The V call is TRBV28, the J call TRBJ2-3; weak D call: TRBD1 (6 bases). This CDR3 is 15 amino acids long. V lost 3 bases, J lost 3 bases, and 13 bases lay in between. CDR1 and CDR2 (germline): MDHEN, SYDVKM.